This T cell receptor (beta chain) originates from a study of neurological immune-mediated disorders. Each CDR3 protein gets one entry after TCRdb re-called the 5' RACE reads with MiXCR. The data show 30,000 to 35,000 distinct CDR3 sequences, approximately 22% seen once. This clonotype was counted many times. V was pared by 3 bases and J by 6 bases, with 16 bases between. The CDR3 is 14 residues long. Germline CDR1 and CDR2: SGHRS and YFSETQ. The sequenced sample was CD4+ T cells from blood. This TCR was sampled from a man in his fifties or sixties with HTLV-1-associated myelopathy (HAM/TSP). The genes are TRBV5-1 and TRBJ2-7; perhaps D is TRBD1 or TRBD2 (5 bases each). In nucleotides, the CDR3 is TGCGCCAGCAGCTCACCCGGGGCCTGGATCGAGCAGTACTTC. Translated: CASSSPGAWIEQYF.